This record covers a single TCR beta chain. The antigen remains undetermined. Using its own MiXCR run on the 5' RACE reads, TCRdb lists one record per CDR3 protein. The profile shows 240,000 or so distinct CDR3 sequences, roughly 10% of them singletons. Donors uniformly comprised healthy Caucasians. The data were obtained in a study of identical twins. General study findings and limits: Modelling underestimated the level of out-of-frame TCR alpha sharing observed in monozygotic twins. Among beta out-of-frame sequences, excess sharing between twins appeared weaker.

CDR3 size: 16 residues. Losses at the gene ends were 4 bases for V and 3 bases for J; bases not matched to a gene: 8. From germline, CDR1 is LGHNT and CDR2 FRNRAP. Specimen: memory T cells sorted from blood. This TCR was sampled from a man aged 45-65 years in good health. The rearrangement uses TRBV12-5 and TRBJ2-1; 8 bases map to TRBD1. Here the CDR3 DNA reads TGTGCTAGTGGTTCGACACAGGGGGTGGGCTACAATGAGCAGTTCTTC. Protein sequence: CASGSTQGVGYNEQFF.